The sequence of this T cell receptor (beta chain) was determined in a study of shared clonotypes between healthy human individuals. Turning to the study itself: The cohort had two women and three men, ages 18 to 49.

Broader study findings: Clonotype sharing across several donors was observed for about 5.5% of naive CD4 clonotypes.

The CDR3 is made up of 17 amino acids. Germline loops: CDR1 SGHVS, CDR2 FQNEAQ. Trimming shortened V by 5 bases and J by 0 bases, and 19 bases separated the two germline ends. Genomic DNA of every subset was divided equally among multiple immunoSEQ plates. The method was immunoSEQ multiplex PCR; TCRdb's version includes in-frame clones alone and lacks a portion of them. The sample comprises over 2 million clones, roughly 92% of which are singletons, and roughly 0.34% rests with the top ten. Note on this clone: Its antigen is not identified.

The chain has TRBV7-8 and TRBJ1-1; weak D call: TRBD1 (5 bases). This receptor was obtained from a man younger than 30 in good health. Some clones in this sample may be carry-over from other donors' samples. Material: naive CD4+ T cells from PBMCs. Documented subset: CD45RA+ positively selected. The CDR3 is CASSPGRIRTLNTEAFF. CDR3 DNA: TGTGCCAGCAGCCCGGGGCGCATAAGGACACTGAACACTGAAGCTTTCTTT.